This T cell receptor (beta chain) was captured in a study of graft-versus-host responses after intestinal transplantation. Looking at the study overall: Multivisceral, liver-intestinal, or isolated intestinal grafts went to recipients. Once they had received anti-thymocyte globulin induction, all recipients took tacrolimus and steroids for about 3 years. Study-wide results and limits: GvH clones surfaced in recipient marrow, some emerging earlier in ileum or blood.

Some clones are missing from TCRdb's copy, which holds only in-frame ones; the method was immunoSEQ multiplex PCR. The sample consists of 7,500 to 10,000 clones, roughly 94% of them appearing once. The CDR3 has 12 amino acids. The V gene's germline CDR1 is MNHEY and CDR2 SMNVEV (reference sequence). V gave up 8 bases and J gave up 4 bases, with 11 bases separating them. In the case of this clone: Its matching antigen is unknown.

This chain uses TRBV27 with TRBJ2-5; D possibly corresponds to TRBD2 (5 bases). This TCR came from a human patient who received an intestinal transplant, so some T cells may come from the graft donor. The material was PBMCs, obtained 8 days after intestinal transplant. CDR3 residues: CASGRDGETQYF. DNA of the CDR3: TGTGCCAGCGGACGGGATGGAGAGACCCAGTACTTC.